This entry lists 22 T cell receptor beta chains sequenced from one sample in a study of blood T cell repertoires in COVID-19. The data were produced by immunoSEQ multiplex PCR, yet TCRdb's version contains in-frame clones alone and is incomplete. The repertoire has roughly 200,000 clones, 76% of them found once; the top ten carry approximately 8.6%. Sequencing was done on a sample of peripheral blood. The receptors derive from a woman aged 45-60 years with active or convalescent COVID-19.

The V call is TRBV20-1, the J call TRBJ2-7, with 7 bases lining up with TRBD1. The trim removed 3 bases at V and 2 bases at J, leaving 7 bases unmatched. Germline V lookup: CDR1 DFQATT, CDR2 SNEGSKA (reference sequence). The CDR3 spans 14 residues. Here the CDR3 reads CSASTGTVTYEQYF. The CDR3 DNA sequence: TGCAGTGCTAGTACCGGGACAGTTACCTACGAGCAGTACTTC.

This sequence joins TRBV6-5 and TRBJ2-3, with D unresolved. The CDR3 is 13 residues long. V was cut by 7 bases and J by 0 bases, with 8 bases left in between. The germline gives CDR1 MNHEY, CDR2 SVGAGI. The CDR3 bases are TGTGCCAGCAAACTCGCCAGCACAGATACGCAGTATTTT. Amino acids: CASKLASTDTQYF.

The V call is TRBV6-5, the J call TRBJ1-2, with D perhaps matching TRBD1 (5 bases). CDR3 length: 13 amino acids. V was shortened by 5 bases and J by 8 bases, with 15 bases between the two germline ends. CDR1 is MNHEY, CDR2 SVGAGI, per germline. The CDR3, as DNA: TGTGCCAGCAGTCTACAGGCCTTGGAGGGCTACACCTTC. It is translated as CASSLQALEGYTF.

The chain recombines TRBV24-1 with TRBJ2-1; 11 positions agree with TRBD2. The CDR3 totals 16 residues. V was pared by 9 bases and J by 10 bases, with 16 bases of the junction left unmatched. Germline V gives CDR1 KGHDR, CDR2 SFDVKD. This chain's CDR3 is CATEPVAGGPRSEQFF. The DNA for the CDR3 is TGTGCCACCGAACCCGTAGCGGGAGGGCCCCGTTCAGAGCAGTTCTTC.

This chain links TRBV5-1 with TRBJ2-1; TRBD2 is a possible D gene (5 bases). V shed 0 bases and J shed 4 bases, with 11 bases lying between them. CDR3 length: 15 amino acids. From germline, CDR1 is SGHRS and CDR2 YFSETQ. This CDR3 reads CASSLGIGGYNEQFF. For the CDR3, the DNA is TGCGCCAGCAGCTTGGGGATTGGAGGTTACAATGAGCAGTTCTTC.

This chain joins TRBV4-3 and TRBJ2-3; 10 positions agree with TRBD2. Trimming removed 0 bases from V and 4 bases from J; junction bases left unmatched: 10. The CDR3 runs to 18 residues. Germline V CDR1 and CDR2: LGHNA, YSLEER. The CDR3 protein is CASSQDLGGLAYADTQYF. The CDR3 nucleotides are TGCGCCAGCAGCCAAGATCTAGGGGGACTAGCGTACGCAGATACGCAGTATTTT.

The chain combines TRBV9 with TRBJ1-2; 10 nucleotides agree with TRBD1. Trimming removed 3 bases from V and 7 bases from J; junction bases left unmatched: 9. The germline V gene has CDR1 SGDLS and CDR2 YYNGEE. This CDR3 spans 15 amino acids. CDR3 in amino acids: CASSADPGQGSGYTF. As DNA, the CDR3 is TGTGCCAGCAGCGCCGACCCGGGACAGGGGAGTGGCTACACCTTC.

Only one count was recorded for this clone. The rearrangement joins TRBV30 to TRBJ1-3, with 8 nucleotides matching TRBD1. This CDR3 is 15 amino acids long. The junction had 7 bases not matched to a gene; V was cut back by 2 bases and J by 4 bases. The germline V gene has CDR1 GTSNPN and CDR2 SVGIG (reference sequence). The CDR3 nucleotides read TGTGCCTGGAGTCCGCAGGGGGCGAGAGGAAACACCATATATTTT. This encodes CAWSPQGARGNTIYF.

The chain employs TRBV7-3 and TRBJ2-5, with TRBD2 matching over 8 bases. Germline-derived CDR1 and CDR2 are SGHTA and FQGTGA. The trim removed 5 bases at V and 6 bases at J, leaving 8 bases unmatched. The CDR3 extends over 14 amino acids. CDR3 sequence reads: CASSAGGAKQTQYF. The CDR3, as DNA: TGTGCCAGCAGCGCCGGGGGGGCTAAGCAGACCCAGTACTTC.

V and J are TRBV6-6 and TRBJ1-5; D is undetermined. CDR3 length: 14 residues. Germline values: CDR1 MNHNY, CDR2 SVGAGI (reference sequence). V lost 7 bases to trimming and J lost 2 bases, with 12 bases between them. The CDR3 spells CASIPSTGNQPQHF. CDR3 in DNA: TGTGCCAGCATACCGAGCACGGGCAATCAGCCCCAGCATTTT.

The V and J genes are TRBV28 and TRBJ1-1, with D perhaps matching TRBD1 (6 bases). Germline V gene data show CDR1 as MDHEN and CDR2 as SYDVKM. Trimming took off 2 bases at V and 6 bases at J, with 13 bases between the two ends. This CDR3 region has 14 residues. Written as DNA, the CDR3 is TGTGCCAGCAGTTTAGGTCAGGGGTTCGCTGAAGCTTTCTTT. Its protein is CASSLGQGFAEAFF.

V is TRBV6-1 and J is TRBJ2-3; D gene ambiguous. The CDR3 sequence is 15 residues long. V lost 4 bases and J lost 6, with 17 bases in between. Germline values: CDR1 MNHNS, CDR2 SASEGT. CDR3 nucleotides: TGTGCCAGCAGTGCAGCAACCCGACAATTGGATACGCAGTATTTT. Translated: CASSAATRQLDTQYF.

The chain is built from TRBV2 and TRBJ2-7, with D perhaps matching TRBD1 (5 bases). The CDR3 is 13 amino acids. Germline CDR1 and CDR2: SNHLY and FYNNEI. Trimming stripped 3 bases from V and 6 bases from J, with 12 bases between. CDR3 loop: CASSEDIPPEQYF. CDR3 sequence (DNA): TGTGCCAGCAGTGAGGACATCCCTCCCGAGCAGTACTTC.

This clone was observed many times. The rearrangement links TRBV30 to TRBJ2-7; 7 bases map to TRBD2. The CDR3 is 13 amino acids. CDR1 and CDR2 (germline): GTSNPN, SVGIG (reference sequence). The ends lost 3 bases at V and 2 bases at J; junction bases unmatched: 4. Written as DNA, the CDR3 is TGTGCCTGGAGGGGGACTAAGGCCTACGAGCAGTACTTC. It encodes CAWRGTKAYEQYF.

The gene calls are TRBV6-4 and TRBJ2-3, with TRBD2 matching 8 bases. The CDR3 length is 16 residues. CDR1 and CDR2 (germline): MRHNA, SNTAGT. Trimming at V came to 5 bases and at J to 0 bases, leaving 7 bases not matched to a gene. CDR3 DNA: TGTGCCAGCAGTCACACGAGCGGGGGAAGCACAGATACGCAGTATTTT. This sequence encodes CASSHTSGGSTDTQYF.

This clone was seen a handful of times. The chain recombines TRBV4-2 with TRBJ1-3, with a tentative D call TRBD1 (5 bases). V was clipped by 0 bases and J by 0 bases, with 9 bases between them. The CDR3 totals 16 residues. In germline, CDR1 is LGHNA, CDR2 YNFKEQ. CDR3 sequence (DNA): TGTGCCAGCAGCCAAGATCAGGGTAACTCTGGAAACACCATATATTTT. Its protein is CASSQDQGNSGNTIYF.

V and J are TRBV19 and TRBJ1-1; D call uncertain. CDR1 LNHDA and CDR2 SQIVND come from the germline V gene (reference sequence). This CDR3 is 14 amino acids long. V lost 7 bases to trimming and J lost 5 bases, with 17 bases between them. The CDR3 loop reads CASTPGGSKTEAFF. CDR3 DNA sequence: TGTGCCAGTACCCCGGGTGGCTCGAAGACTGAAGCTTTCTTT. The whole variable domain, remainder taken from reference TRBV19 and TRBJ1-1, is DGGITQSPKYLFRKEGQNVTLSCEQNLNHDAMYWYRQDPGQGLRLIYYSQIVNDFQKGDIAEGYSVSREKKESFPLTVTSAQKNPTAFYLCASTPGGSKTEAFFGQGTRLTVV.

The CDR3 nucleotides are TGCGCCAGCAGCCGGACACGGGACACCTCTTCCGGCTATGGCTACACCTTC. Its translation is CASSRTRDTSSGYGYTF. V gene TRBV4-3 combines with J gene TRBJ1-2, with a tentative D call TRBD1 (6 bases). Trimming stripped 4 bases from V and 4 bases from J, with 22 bases between. The CDR3 consists of 17 residues. CDR1 is LGHNA and CDR2 is YSLEER in the germline V gene.

V is TRBV20-1 and J is TRBJ1-2, with 8 bases aligning to TRBD1. J lost 2 bases, V lost 6 bases, and 14 bases had no gene match. The CDR3 extends over 16 amino acids. CDR1 DFQATT and CDR2 SNEGSKA come from the germline V gene (reference sequence). CDR3 nucleotide sequence: TGCAGTGCCAGTAGACAGGGGTCTATTTCCAACTATGGCTACACCTTC. Its protein is CSASRQGSISNYGYTF.

The rearrangement uses TRBV2 and TRBJ2-7; perhaps TRBD1 as D (6 bases). The CDR3 consists of 13 residues. Trimming left V 4 bases short and J 3 bases short, with 10 bases between. Germline values: CDR1 SNHLY, CDR2 FYNNEI. This CDR3 is CASSVDRFYEQYF. The CDR3 DNA reads TGTGCCAGCAGTGTGGACAGATTCTACGAGCAGTACTTC.

The chain links TRBV7-2 to TRBJ2-1, with 10 bases that match TRBD2. J gave up 4 bases and V 4 bases, and 10 bases lay outside the gene matches. The CDR3 covers 17 residues. The V gene's germline CDR1 is SGHTA and CDR2 FQGNSA. CDR3 bases: TGTGCCAGCAGCTCCGAACGCCTAGCGGGGGCTTACAATGAGCAGTTCTTC. It translates to CASSSERLAGAYNEQFF.

The V gene is TRBV9, the J gene TRBJ2-3; D call uncertain. Germline assignment: CDR1 SGDLS and CDR2 YYNGEE. The CDR3 covers 13 residues. The V end was cut by 4 bases, the J end by 3 bases, with 9 bases between. The DNA of the CDR3 is TGTGCCAGCAGCCCTCAGACTACAGATACGCAGTATTTT. Its translation: CASSPQTTDTQYF. The entire variable domain, with the rest obtained from reference TRBV9 and TRBJ2-3, is as follows: DSGVTQTPKHLITATGQRVTLRCSPRSGDLSVYWYQQSLDQGLQFLIQYYNGEERAKGNILERFSAQQFPDLHSELNLSSLELGDSALYFCASSPQTTDTQYFGPGTRLTVL.